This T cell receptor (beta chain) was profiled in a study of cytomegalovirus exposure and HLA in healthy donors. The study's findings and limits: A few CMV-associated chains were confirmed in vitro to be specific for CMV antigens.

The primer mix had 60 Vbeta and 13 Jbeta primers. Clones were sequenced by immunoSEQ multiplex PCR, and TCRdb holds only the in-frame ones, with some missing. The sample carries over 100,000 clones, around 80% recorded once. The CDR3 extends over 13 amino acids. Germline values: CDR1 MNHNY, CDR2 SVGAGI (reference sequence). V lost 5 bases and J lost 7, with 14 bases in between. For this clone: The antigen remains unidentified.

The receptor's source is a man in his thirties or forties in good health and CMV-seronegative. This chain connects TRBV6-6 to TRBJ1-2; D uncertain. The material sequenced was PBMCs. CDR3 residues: CASSPFQLPGYTF. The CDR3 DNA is TGTGCCAGCAGTCCCTTCCAACTACCTGGCTACACCTTC.